Here is one T cell receptor (beta chain) with its context. This clonotype turned up a few times. Its antigen is not yet known. Nothing much larger sits one base from this clone, and base qualities are not available. This entry belongs to a study of identical twins (dated by TCRdb to 2016 to 2018). In the study overall: TCR alpha and beta repertoires from monozygotic twins, unrelated adults of various ages and cord blood were deep-sequenced to test whether fetal clonotypes persist. Replicate twin experiments were performed at different times using different library preparation protocols to rule out contamination.

CDR1 and CDR2, looked up from the germline V gene, are MNHEY and SVGAGI. Its CDR3 holds 15 amino acids, cysteine through phenylalanine. Just the 45-base CDR3 DNA is kept, in frame starting at base 1. Germline trimming: 6 bases from V, 3 bases from J; junction bases outside gene matches: 9. Every donor in the study was a healthy Caucasian. Findings and caveats that apply to the study as a whole: Zero-insertion analyses could be partly confounded by invariant T cells such as MAIT and iNKT, though diverse VJ usage argued against such confounding for most clonotypes. Fewer insertions were carried by abundant cord blood beta clonotypes, a similar but weaker trend appeared in young adult naive repertoires, and no such trend appeared in memory repertoires. In monozygotic twins, recombination models systematically underestimated out-of-frame TCR alpha sharing, but the models matched the sharing seen between unrelated individuals. Out-of-frame TCR alpha sequences shared between twins showed an excess of low generation-probability sequences compared with coincidental sharing between unrelated individuals. The excess sharing between twins in beta out-of-frame sequences was weaker because fewer shared sequences reduced the signal-to-noise ratio. Because the same donors could not be followed over many years, the conclusions relied on cross-sectional statistical analysis.

The library was made by 5' RACE. The run used an Illumina HiSeq 2000. Template switching added a universal primer binding site, and the final cDNA carried a unique molecular identifier that allowed TCR cDNA molecules to be counted accurately. Specific primers in the conserved constant-segment region were used to synthesize first-strand cDNA for the TCR alpha and beta chains. To control for contamination, every cDNA library carried two barcodes: a SMART-Mk sample barcode plus Illumina barcodes. TruSeq adapter sequences and Illumina sample barcodes were added in two successive PCR steps. Sequencing of the TCR alpha and beta cDNA libraries was done on the Illumina HiSeq platform using custom primers. The original methods were these. MiGEC processed the raw reads to extract unique molecular identifiers, while MiXCR was used to determine the CDR3 positions. For each individual, recombination models were inferred using an EM algorithm with the repgenHMM and IGoR tools. The tcR package in R was used for shared clonotype analysis, with sharing normalized by the product of cloneset sizes. To study raw recombination free of thymic and clonal selection effects, out-of-frame nonproductive sequences were analyzed. TCRdb reprocessing: public reads trimmed at Q25 with fastp, clones called with MiXCR, in-frame beta chains kept. Each CDR3 protein appears once, grouped with its most common genes and DNA. TCRdb's processing, not the authors' own work, is the source of the V and J calls. The sample has 1.5 million to 2 million distinct CDR3 sequences on record, 25% to 35% of them singletons. Over 0.25% of the sample is taken by the ten largest.

The specimen sequenced was cord blood. The sequence came from a newborn girl in good health. This chain joins TRBV6-5 to TRBJ2-7, with 9 bases matching TRBD2. The DNA sequence is given as TGTGCCAGCAGGCCCCCGGGACTAGCCTACTACGAGCAGTACTTC. Its amino acids are CASRPPGLAYYEQYF.